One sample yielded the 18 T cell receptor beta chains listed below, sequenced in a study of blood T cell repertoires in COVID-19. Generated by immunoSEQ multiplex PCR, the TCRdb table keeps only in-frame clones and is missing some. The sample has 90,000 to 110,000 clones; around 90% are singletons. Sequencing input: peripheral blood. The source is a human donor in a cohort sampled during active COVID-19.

This CDR3 reads CASRDRVGAKNIQYF. DNA for the CDR3: TGTGCCAGTAGAGACAGGGTTGGAGCCAAAAACATTCAGTACTTC. The V call is TRBV19, the J call TRBJ2-4; 7 positions match TRBD1. This CDR3 region has 15 residues. The junction had 5 bases not matched to a gene; V was cut back by 6 bases and J by 0 bases. Germline V gives CDR1 LNHDA, CDR2 SQIVND (reference sequence).

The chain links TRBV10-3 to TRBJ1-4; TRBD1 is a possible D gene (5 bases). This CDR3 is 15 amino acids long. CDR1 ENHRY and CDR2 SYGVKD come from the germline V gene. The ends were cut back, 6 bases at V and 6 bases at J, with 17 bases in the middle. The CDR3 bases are TGTGCCATCAGGGCACGGGGGACCCCGGATGAAAAACTGTTTTTT. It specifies CAIRARGTPDEKLFF.

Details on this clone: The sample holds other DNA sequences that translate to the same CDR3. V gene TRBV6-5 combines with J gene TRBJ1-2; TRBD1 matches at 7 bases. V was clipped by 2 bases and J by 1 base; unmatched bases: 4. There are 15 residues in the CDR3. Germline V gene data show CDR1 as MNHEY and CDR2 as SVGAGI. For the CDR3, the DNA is TGTGCCAGCAGTTACGGGTCAGGGGGTAACTATGGCTACACCTTC. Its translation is CASSYGSGGNYGYTF.

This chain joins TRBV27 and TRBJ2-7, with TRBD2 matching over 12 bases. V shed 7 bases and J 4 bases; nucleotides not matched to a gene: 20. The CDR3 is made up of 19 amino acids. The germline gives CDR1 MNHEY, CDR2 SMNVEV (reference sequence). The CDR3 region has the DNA TGTGCCAGCACACCCGCCGGACTAGCGGGACGCAAGGGGGGTTACGAGCAGTACTTC. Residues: CASTPAGLAGRKGGYEQYF.

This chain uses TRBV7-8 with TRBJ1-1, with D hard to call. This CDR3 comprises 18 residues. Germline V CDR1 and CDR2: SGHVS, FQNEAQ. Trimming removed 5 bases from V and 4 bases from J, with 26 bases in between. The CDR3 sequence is CASSPPTRDGLGVTEAFF. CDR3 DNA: TGTGCCAGCAGCCCTCCCACCCGGGATGGGCTCGGGGTCACTGAAGCTTTCTTT. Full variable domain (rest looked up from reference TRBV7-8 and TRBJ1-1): GAGVSQSPRYKVAKRGQDVALRCDPISGHVSLFWYQQALGQGPEFLTYFQNEAQLDKSGLPSDRFFAERPEGSVSTLKIQRTQQEDSAVYLCASSPPTRDGLGVTEAFFGQGTRLTVV.

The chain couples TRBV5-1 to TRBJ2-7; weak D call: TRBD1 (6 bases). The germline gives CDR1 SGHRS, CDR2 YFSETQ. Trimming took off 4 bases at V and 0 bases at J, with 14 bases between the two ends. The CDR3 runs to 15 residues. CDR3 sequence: CASSVDSFSSYEQYF. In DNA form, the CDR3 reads TGCGCCAGCAGCGTGGACAGCTTTAGCTCCTACGAGCAGTACTTC.

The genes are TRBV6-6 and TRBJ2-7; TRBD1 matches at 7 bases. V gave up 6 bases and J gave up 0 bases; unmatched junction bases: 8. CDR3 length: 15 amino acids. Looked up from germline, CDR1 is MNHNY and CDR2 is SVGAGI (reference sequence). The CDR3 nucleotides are TGTGCCAGCAGACCTCCCGACAGGGCCTCCTACGAGCAGTACTTC. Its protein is CASRPPDRASYEQYF.

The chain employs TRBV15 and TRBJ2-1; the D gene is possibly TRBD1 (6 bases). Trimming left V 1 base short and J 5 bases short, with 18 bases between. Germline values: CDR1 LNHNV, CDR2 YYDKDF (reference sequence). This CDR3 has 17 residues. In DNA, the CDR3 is TGTGCCACCAGCAGAGGGAGTGGGGACATACCGCACAATGAGCAGTTCTTC. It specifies CATSRGSGDIPHNEQFF.

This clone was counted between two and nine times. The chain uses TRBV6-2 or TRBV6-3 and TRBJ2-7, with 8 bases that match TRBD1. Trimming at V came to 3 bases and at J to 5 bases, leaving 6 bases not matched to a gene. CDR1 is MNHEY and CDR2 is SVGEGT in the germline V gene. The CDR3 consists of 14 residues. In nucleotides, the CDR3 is TGTGCCAGCAGTTATCCGGACAGGGTCCACGAGCAGTACTTC. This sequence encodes CASSYPDRVHEQYF.

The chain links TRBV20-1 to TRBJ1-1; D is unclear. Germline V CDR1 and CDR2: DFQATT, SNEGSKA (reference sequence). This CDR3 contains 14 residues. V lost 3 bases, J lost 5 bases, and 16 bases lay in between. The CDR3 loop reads CSASWVTGKTEAFF. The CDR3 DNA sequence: TGCAGTGCTAGTTGGGTTACGGGGAAGACTGAAGCTTTCTTT.

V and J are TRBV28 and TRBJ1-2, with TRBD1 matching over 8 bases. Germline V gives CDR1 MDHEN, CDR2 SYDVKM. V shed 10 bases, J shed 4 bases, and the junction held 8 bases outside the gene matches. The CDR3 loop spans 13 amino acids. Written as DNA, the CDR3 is TGTGCCACCCTCCGGGACAGGATCTATGGCTACACCTTC. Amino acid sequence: CATLRDRIYGYTF.

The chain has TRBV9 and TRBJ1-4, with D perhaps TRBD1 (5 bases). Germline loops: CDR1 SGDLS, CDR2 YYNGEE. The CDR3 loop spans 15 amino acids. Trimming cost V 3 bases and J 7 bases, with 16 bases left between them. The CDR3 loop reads CASSEGQGLGEKLFF. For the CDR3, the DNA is TGTGCCAGCAGCGAGGGGCAGGGCCTTGGTGAAAAACTGTTTTTT.

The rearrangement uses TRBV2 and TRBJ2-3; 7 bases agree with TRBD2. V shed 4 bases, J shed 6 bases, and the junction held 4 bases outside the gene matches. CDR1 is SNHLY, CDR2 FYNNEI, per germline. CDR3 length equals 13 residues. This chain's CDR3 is CASSVQGGDTQYF. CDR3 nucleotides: TGTGCCAGCAGTGTCCAGGGAGGGGATACGCAGTATTTT.

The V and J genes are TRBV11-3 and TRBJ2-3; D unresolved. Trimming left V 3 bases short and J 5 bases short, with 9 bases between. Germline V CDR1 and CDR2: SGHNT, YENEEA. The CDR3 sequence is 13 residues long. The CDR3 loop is CASSFSQVDTQYF. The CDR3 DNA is TGTGCCAGCAGCTTCTCTCAGGTAGATACGCAGTATTTT. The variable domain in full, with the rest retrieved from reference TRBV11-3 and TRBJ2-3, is EAGVVQSPRYKIIEKKQPVAFWCNPISGHNTLYWYLQNLGQGPELLIRYENEEAVDDSQLPKDRFSAERLKGVDSTLKIQPAELGDSAVYLCASSFSQVDTQYFGPGTRLTVL.

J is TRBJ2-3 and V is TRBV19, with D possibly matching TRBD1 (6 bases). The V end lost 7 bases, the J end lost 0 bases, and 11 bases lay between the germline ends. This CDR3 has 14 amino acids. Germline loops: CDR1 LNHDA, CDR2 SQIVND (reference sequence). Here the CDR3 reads CASTKDRSTDTQYF. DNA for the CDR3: TGTGCCAGTACCAAGGACAGAAGCACAGATACGCAGTATTTT. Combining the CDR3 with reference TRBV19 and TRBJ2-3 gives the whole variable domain DGGITQSPKYLFRKEGQNVTLSCEQNLNHDAMYWYRQDPGQGLRLIYYSQIVNDFQKGDIAEGYSVSREKKESFPLTVTSAQKNPTAFYLCASTKDRSTDTQYFGPGTRLTVL.

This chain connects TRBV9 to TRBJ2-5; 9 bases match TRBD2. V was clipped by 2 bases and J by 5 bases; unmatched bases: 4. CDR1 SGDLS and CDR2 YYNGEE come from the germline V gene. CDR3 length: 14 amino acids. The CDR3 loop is CASSVSGRGETQYF. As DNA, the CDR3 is TGTGCCAGCAGCGTTAGCGGGAGAGGCGAGACCCAGTACTTC.

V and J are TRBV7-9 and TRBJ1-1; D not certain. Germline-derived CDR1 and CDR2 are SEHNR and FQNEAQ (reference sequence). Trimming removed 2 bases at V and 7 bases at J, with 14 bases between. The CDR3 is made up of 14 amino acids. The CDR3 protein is CASSLNGREGEAFF. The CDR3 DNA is TGTGCCAGCAGCTTAAACGGAAGGGAGGGTGAAGCTTTCTTT.

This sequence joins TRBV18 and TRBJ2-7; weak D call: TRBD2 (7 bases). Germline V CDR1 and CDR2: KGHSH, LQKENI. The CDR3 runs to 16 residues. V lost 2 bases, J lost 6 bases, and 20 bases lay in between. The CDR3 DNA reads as TGTGCCAGCTCACCAGGCCCGGGGGGCTACGATGGCGAGCAGTACTTC. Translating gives CASSPGPGGYDGEQYF.